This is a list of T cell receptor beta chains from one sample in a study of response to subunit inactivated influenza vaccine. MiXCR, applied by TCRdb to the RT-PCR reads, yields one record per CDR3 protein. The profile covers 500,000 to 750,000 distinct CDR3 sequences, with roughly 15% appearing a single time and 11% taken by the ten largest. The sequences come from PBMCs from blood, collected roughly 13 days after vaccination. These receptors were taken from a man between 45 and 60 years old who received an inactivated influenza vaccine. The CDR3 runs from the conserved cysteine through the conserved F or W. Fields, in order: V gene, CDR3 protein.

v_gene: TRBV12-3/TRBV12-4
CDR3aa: CASSLNPGAQTQYF

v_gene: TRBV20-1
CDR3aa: CSADGLQRKSTQYF

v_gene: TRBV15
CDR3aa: CATSRDRTKGNQPQHF

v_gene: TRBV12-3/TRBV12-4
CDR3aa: CASSLSSGSSYEQYF

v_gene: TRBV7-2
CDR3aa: CASSLDRTTDTQYF

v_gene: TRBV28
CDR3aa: CASRRLRDSDYEQYF

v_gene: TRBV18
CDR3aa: CASSPLGQRNTEAFF

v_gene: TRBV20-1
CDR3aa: CSARVPGPRYNEQFF

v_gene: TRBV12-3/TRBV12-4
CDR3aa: CASSPDSSLAKNIQYF

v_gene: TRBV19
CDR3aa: CASTRDYPSYEQYF

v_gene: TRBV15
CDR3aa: CATSKTGTNYNEQFF

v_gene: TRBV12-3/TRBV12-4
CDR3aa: CASTRGGRETQYF

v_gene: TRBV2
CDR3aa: CASTAGYEQYF

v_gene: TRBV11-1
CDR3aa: CASSPERAVGFASTDTQYF